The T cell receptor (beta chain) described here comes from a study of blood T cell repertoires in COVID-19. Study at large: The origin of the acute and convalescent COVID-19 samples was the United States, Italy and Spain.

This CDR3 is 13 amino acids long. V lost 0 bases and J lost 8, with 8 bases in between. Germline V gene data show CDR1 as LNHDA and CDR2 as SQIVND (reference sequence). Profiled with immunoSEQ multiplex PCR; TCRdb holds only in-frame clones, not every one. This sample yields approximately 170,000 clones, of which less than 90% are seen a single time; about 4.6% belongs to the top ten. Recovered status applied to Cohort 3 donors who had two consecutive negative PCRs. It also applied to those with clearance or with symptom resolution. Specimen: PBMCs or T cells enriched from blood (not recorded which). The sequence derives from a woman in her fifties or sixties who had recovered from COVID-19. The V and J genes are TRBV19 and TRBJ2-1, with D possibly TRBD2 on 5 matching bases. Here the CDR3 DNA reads TGTGCCAGTAGTATAGATTTGCGGGATGAGCAGTTCTTC. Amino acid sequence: CASSIDLRDEQFF.